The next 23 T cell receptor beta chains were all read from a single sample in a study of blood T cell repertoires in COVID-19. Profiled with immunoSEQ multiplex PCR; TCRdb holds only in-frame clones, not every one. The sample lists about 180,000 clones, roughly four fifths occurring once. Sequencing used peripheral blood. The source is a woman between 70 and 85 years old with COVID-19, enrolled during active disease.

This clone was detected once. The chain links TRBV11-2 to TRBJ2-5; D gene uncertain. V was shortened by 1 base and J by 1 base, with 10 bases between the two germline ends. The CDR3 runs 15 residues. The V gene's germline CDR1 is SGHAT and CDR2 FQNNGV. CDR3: CASSLAPDFQETQYF. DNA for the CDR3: TGTGCCAGCAGCTTAGCCCCAGACTTCCAAGAGACCCAGTACTTC.

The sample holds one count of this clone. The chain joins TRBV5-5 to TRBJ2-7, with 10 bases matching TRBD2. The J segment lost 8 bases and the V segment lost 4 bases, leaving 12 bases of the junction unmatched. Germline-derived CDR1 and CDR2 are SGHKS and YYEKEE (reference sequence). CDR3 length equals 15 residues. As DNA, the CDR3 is TGTGCCAGCAGCCCGCCAGCGGGAGGGCCGATGAAGCAGTACTTC. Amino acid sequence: CASSPPAGGPMKQYF.

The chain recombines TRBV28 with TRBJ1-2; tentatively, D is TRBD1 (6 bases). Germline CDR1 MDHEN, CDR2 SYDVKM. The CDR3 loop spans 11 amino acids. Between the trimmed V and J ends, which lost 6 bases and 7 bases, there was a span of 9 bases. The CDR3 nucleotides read TGTGCCAGCAGAACGGACAGTGGCTACACCTTC. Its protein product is CASRTDSGYTF.

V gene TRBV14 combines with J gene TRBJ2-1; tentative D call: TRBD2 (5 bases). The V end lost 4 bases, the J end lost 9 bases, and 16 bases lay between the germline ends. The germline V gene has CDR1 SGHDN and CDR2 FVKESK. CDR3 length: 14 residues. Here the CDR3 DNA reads TGTGCCAGCAGCCTACGAGGACTCGGAGGTGAGCAGTTCTTC. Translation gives CASSLRGLGGEQFF.

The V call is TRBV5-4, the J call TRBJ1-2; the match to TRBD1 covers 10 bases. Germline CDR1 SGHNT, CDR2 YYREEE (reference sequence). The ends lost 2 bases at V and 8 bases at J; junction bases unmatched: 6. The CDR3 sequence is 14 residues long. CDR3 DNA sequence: TGTGCCAGCAGCTTCGACAGGGGGCTTGGGGGCTACACCTTC. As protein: CASSFDRGLGGYTF.

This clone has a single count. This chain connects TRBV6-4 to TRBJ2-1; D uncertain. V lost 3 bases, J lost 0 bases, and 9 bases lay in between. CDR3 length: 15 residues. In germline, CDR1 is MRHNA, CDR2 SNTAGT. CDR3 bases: TGTGCCAGCAGTGAAGAAGAGAGCTCCTACAATGAGCAGTTCTTC. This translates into CASSEEESSYNEQFF.

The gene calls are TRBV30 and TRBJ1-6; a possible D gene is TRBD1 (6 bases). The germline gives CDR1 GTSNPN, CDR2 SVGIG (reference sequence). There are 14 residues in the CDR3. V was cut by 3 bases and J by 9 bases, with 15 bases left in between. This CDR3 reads CAWSVQGKSSPLHF. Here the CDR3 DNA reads TGTGCCTGGAGCGTACAGGGAAAGAGTTCACCCCTCCACTTT.

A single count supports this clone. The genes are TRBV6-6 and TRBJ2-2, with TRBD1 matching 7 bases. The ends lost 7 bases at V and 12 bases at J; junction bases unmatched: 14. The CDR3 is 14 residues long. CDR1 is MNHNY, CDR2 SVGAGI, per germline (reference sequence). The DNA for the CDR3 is TGTGCCAGCACCCTCGACAGGGACGATGGAAAGCTGTTTTTT. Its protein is CASTLDRDDGKLFF.

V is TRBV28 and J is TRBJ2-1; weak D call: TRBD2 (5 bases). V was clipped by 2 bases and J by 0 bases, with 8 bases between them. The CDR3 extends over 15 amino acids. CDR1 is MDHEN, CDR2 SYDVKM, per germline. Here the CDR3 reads CASSLRGPSYNEQFF. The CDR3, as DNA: TGTGCCAGCAGTTTAAGAGGGCCCTCCTACAATGAGCAGTTCTTC.

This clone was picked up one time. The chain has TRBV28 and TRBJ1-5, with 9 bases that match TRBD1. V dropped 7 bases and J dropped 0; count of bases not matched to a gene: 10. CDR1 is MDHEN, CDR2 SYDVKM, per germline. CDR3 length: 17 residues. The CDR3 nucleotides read TGTGCCAGCACGGGGACAGGGCGATCTTATAGCAATCAGCCCCAGCATTTT. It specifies CASTGTGRSYSNQPQHF.

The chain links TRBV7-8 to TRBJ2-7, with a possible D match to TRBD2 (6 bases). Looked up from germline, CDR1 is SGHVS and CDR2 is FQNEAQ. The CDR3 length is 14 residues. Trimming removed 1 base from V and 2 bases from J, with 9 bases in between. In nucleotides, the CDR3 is TGTGCCAGCAGCTTAGACCCGGGAGCCTACGAGCAGTACTTC. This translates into CASSLDPGAYEQYF.

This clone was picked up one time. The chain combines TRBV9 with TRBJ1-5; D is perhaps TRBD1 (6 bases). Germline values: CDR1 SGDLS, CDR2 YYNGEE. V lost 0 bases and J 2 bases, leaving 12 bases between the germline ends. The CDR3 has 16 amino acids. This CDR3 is CASSVALAGGNQPQHF. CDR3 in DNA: TGTGCCAGCAGCGTAGCTCTGGCAGGGGGCAATCAGCCCCAGCATTTT.

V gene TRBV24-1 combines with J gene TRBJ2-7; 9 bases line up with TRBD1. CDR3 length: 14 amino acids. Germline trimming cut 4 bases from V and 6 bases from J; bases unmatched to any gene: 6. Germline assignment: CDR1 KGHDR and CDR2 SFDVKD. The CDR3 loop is CATSEGQGQLEQYF. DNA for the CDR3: TGTGCCACCAGTGAGGGACAGGGTCAACTCGAGCAGTACTTC.

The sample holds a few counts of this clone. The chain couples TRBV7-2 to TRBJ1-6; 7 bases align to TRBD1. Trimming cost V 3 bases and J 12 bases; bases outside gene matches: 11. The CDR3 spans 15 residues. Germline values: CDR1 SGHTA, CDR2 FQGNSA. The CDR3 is CASSFRQGQFEPLHF. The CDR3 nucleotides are TGTGCCAGCAGCTTCAGACAGGGCCAGTTCGAACCCCTCCACTTT.

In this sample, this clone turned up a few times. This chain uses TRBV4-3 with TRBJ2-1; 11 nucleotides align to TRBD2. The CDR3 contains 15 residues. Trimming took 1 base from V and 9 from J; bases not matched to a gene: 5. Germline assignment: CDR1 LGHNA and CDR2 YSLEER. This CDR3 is CASSQGTSGRVEQFF. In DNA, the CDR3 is TGCGCCAGCAGCCAAGGAACTAGCGGGAGAGTTGAGCAGTTCTTC.

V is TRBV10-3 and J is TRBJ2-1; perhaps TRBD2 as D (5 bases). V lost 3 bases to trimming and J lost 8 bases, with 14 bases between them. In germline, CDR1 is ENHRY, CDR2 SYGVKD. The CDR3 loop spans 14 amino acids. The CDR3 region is CAISERTLDDEQFF. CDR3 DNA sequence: TGTGCCATCAGTGAAAGGACTCTTGACGATGAGCAGTTCTTC.

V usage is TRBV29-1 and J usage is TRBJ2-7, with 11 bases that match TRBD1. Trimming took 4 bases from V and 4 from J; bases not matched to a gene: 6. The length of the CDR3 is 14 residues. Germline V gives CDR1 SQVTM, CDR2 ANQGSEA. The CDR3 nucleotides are TGCAGCGTTGGACCCGGGACAGGGGGGTACGAGCAGTACTTC. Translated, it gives CSVGPGTGGYEQYF.

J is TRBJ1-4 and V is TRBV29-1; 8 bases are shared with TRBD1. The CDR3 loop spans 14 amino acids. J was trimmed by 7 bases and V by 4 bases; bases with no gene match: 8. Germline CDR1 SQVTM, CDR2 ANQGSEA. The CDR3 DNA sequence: TGCAGCGTTGCCGGACAGGGTGAACGTGAAAAACTGTTTTTT. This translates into CSVAGQGEREKLFF. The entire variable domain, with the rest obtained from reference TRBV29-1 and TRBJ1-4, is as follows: SAVISQKPSRDICQRGTSLTIQCQVDSQVTMMFWYRQQPGQSLTLIATANQGSEATYESGFVIDKFPISRPNLTFSTLTVSNMSPEDSSIYLCSVAGQGEREKLFFGSGTQLSVL.

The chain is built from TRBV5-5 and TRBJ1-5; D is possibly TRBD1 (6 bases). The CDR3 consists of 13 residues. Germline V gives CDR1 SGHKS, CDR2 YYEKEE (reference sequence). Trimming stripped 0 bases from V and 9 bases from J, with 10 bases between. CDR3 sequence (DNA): TGTGCCAGCAGCTTGGACAGGGTGGCGCCCCAGCATTTT. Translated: CASSLDRVAPQHF.

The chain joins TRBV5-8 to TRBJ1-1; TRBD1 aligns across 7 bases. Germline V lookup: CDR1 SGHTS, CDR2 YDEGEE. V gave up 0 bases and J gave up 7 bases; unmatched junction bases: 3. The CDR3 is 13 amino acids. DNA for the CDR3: TGTGCCAGCAGCTTGGCCTACAGGGGTGAAGCTTTCTTT. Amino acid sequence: CASSLAYRGEAFF.

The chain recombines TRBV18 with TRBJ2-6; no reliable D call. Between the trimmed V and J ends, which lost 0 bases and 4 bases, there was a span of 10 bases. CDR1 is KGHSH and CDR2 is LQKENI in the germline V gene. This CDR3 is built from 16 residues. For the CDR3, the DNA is TGTGCCAGCTCACCACCCTCCGGGTCCGGGGCCAACGTCCTGACTTTC. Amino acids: CASSPPSGSGANVLTF.

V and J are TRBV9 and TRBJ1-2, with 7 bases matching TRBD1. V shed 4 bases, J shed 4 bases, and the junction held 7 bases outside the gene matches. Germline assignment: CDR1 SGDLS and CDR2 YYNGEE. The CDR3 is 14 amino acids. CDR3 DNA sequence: TGTGCCAGCAGCAGACAGGGCCGAGGCTATGGCTACACCTTC. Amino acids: CASSRQGRGYGYTF.

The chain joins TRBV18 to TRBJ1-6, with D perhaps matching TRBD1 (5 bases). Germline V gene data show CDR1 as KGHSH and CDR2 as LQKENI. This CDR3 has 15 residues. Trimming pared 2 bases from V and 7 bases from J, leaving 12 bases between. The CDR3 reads CASSPNEGRNSPLHF. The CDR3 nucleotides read TGTGCCAGCTCACCAAACGAGGGGAGGAATTCACCCCTCCACTTT. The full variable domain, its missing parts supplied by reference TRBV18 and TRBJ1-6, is NAGVMQNPRHLVRRRGQEARLRCSPMKGHSHVYWYRQLPEEGLKFMVYLQKENIIDESGMPKERFSAEFPKEGPSILRIQQVVRGDSAAYFCASSPNEGRNSPLHFGNGTRLTVT.